Listed here are 20 T cell receptor beta chains from one sample, sequenced in a study of CD8 T cells in ankylosing spondylitis. Study-wide results and limits: For ankylosing spondylitis blood, a TCR beta motif of seven to nine highly homologous variants appeared characteristic.

TCRdb analysed the 5' RACE reads with MiXCR anew, one entry per CDR3 protein. This table holds hundreds of thousands of distinct CDR3 sequences, roughly 17% found once. Antigen specificity for these receptors is unknown. Sequences were obtained from blood, either unsorted or a sorted T cell fraction (not recorded which). The receptor source for this set is a male donor with ankylosing spondylitis.

This chain connects TRBV13 to TRBJ2-7; D possibly matches TRBD1 or TRBD2 (5 bases each). Germline CDR1 and CDR2: PRHDT and FYEKMQ (reference sequence). The V gene lost 8 bases and the J gene lost 6 bases, with 11 bases spanning the gap. The length of the CDR3 is 11 residues. This chain's CDR3 is CASGTGGEQYF. CDR3 DNA sequence: TGTGCCAGCGGGACGGGCGGCGAGCAGTACTTC.

This clonotype was seen a handful of times. The J gene is TRBJ2-1, the V gene TRBV11-2, with D perhaps matching TRBD2 (7 bases). The CDR3 consists of 18 residues. Trimming took 1 base from V and 6 from J, leaving 22 bases between them. The germline V gene encodes CDR1 SGHAT and CDR2 FQNNGV. The CDR3 region has the DNA TGTGCCAGCAGCTTAGTAGGCGGGAGCCGGGGGCGGGGCAATGAGCAGTTCTTC. It yields the protein CASSLVGGSRGRGNEQFF. Variable domain in full (rest from reference TRBV11-2 and TRBJ2-1): EAGVAQSPRYKIIEKRQSVAFWCNPISGHATLYWYQQILGQGPKLLIQFQNNGVVDDSQLPKDRFSAERLKGVDSTLKIQPAKLEDSAVYLCASSLVGGSRGRGNEQFFGPGTRLTVL.

V usage is TRBV7-8 and J usage is TRBJ2-7; D might be TRBD2 (7 bases). The germline V and J ends were trimmed by 5 bases and 2 bases, with 10 bases remaining between them. The CDR3 consists of 13 residues. In germline, CDR1 is SGHVS, CDR2 FQNEAQ. CDR3 sequence: CASSHGGPYEQYF. DNA for the CDR3: TGTGCCAGCAGCCACGGGGGGCCCTACGAGCAGTACTTC.

This clonotype was detected ten times or more. The chain links TRBV6-2 or TRBV6-3 to TRBJ2-1; the D gene is possibly TRBD1 (6 bases). CDR3 length equals 15 residues. Germline values: CDR1 MNHEY, CDR2 SVGEGT. V was cut by 8 bases and J by 3 bases, with 17 bases left in between. CDR3: CASAWGPGVYNEQFF. The CDR3 DNA sequence: TGTGCCAGCGCCTGGGGGCCCGGGGTCTACAATGAGCAGTTCTTC.

This clonotype was found a few times. This chain joins TRBV5-1 and TRBJ2-7; 12 nucleotides match TRBD2. Germline values: CDR1 SGHRS, CDR2 YFSETQ. The CDR3 loop spans 14 amino acids. V lost 3 bases to trimming and J lost 6 bases; unmatched junction nucleotides: 4. The chain's CDR3 is CASSSTSGSSEQYF. The CDR3 DNA is TGCGCCAGCAGCTCGACTAGCGGGAGTTCCGAGCAGTACTTC.

The chain employs TRBV28 and TRBJ2-7; no definite D call. CDR3 length equals 14 residues. Looked up from germline, CDR1 is MDHEN and CDR2 is SYDVKM. Trimming removed 6 bases at V and 5 bases at J, with 17 bases between. CDR3 in amino acids: CASSPGTLGNEQYF. The CDR3 coding sequence is TGTGCCAGCAGCCCTGGTACTCTAGGTAACGAGCAGTACTTC.

The chain joins TRBV2 to TRBJ2-1; 12 bases align to TRBD1. From germline, CDR1 is SNHLY and CDR2 FYNNEI. The CDR3 runs 14 residues. V lost 6 bases, J lost 8 bases, and 5 bases stayed unmatched. CDR3 in DNA: TGTGCCAGCAGAACCGGGACAGGGGGCGATGAGCAGTTCTTC. This encodes CASRTGTGGDEQFF. Full variable domain (remainder filled in from reference TRBV2 and TRBJ2-1): EPEVTQTPSHQVTQMGQEVILRCVPISNHLYFYWYRQILGQKVEFLVSFYNNEISEKSEIFDDQFSVERPDGSNFTLKIRSTKLEDSAMYFCASRTGTGGDEQFFGPGTRLTVL.

This clonotype showed up just a few times. The CDR3 is CASSLRGQGNFMNTEAFF. Written as DNA, the CDR3 is TGCGCCAGTTCGCTAAGAGGACAGGGGAACTTTATGAACACTGAAGCTTTCTTT. V is TRBV5-1 and J is TRBJ1-1; 9 positions agree with TRBD1. With 8 bases clipped from V and 0 bases from J, the junction kept 17 bases outside the gene matches. Germline assignment: CDR1 SGHRS and CDR2 YFSETQ. The CDR3 has 18 residues.

The rearrangement links TRBV11-2 to TRBJ1-3; D remains ambiguous. Germline loops: CDR1 SGHAT, CDR2 FQNNGV. This CDR3 comprises 15 residues. Trimming removed 4 bases from V and 0 bases from J, with 10 bases in between. CDR3 nucleotide sequence: TGTGCCAGCAGCTCCTACTCAATCTCTGGAAACACCATATATTTT. Translated, it gives CASSSYSISGNTIYF.

This clonotype was seen many times. This chain uses TRBV4-2 with TRBJ1-2; D call uncertain. V dropped 1 base and J dropped 6 bases, with 9 bases sitting between them. Germline V lookup: CDR1 LGHNA, CDR2 YNFKEQ. The CDR3 contains 13 residues. The CDR3 sequence is CASSQVGGNGYTF. Here the CDR3 DNA reads TGTGCCAGCAGCCAAGTAGGAGGGAATGGCTACACCTTC.

This clonotype was observed a few times. The chain recombines TRBV7-9 with TRBJ1-1; tentative D call: TRBD1 (6 bases). Germline-derived CDR1 and CDR2 are SEHNR and FQNEAQ (reference sequence). The CDR3 is 12 residues long. Trimming stripped 2 bases from V and 12 bases from J, with 13 bases between. CDR3 loop: CASSLLAGTTFF. CDR3 nucleotide sequence: TGTGCCAGCAGCTTATTAGCCGGGACAACTTTCTTT.

This clonotype was counted between two and nine times. The chain combines TRBV9 with TRBJ2-3; 12 nucleotides agree with TRBD2. CDR3 length: 16 amino acids. V gave up 4 bases and J gave up 6 bases; unmatched junction bases: 9. Germline V gene lookup returns CDR1 SGDLS and CDR2 YYNGEE. CDR3 DNA sequence: TGTGCCAGCAGCATGTCTAGCGGGGGGGGCGGGGATACGCAGTATTTT. It translates to CASSMSSGGGGDTQYF.

The rearrangement uses TRBV5-1 and TRBJ2-7; 7 bases agree with TRBD1. V was clipped by 0 bases and J by 2 bases; unmatched bases: 5. Germline V lookup: CDR1 SGHRS, CDR2 YFSETQ. This CDR3 has 15 amino acids. The CDR3 DNA follows: TGCGCCAGCAGCTTGGGACAGGGTATCCCCTACGAGCAGTACTTC. Translated, it gives CASSLGQGIPYEQYF. Looking up the rest from reference TRBV5-1 and TRBJ2-7 gives the full variable domain: KAGVTQTPRYLIKTRGQQVTLSCSPISGHRSVSWYQQTPGQGLQFLFEYFSETQRNKGNFPGRFSGRQFSNSRSEMNVSTLELGDSALYLCASSLGQGIPYEQYFGPGTRLTVT.

The chain is built from TRBV7-3 and TRBJ2-1; 10 nucleotides line up with TRBD2. The CDR3 length is 15 residues. Germline values: CDR1 SGHTA, CDR2 FQGTGA. Trimming cost V 3 bases and J 8 bases; bases outside gene matches: 7. The CDR3 DNA reads TGTGCCAGCAGCTTTGGAGCGGGGGGGCCGGATGAGCAGTTCTTC. This codes for CASSFGAGGPDEQFF.

Only a few counts were recorded for this clonotype. The chain combines TRBV12-3 or TRBV12-4 with TRBJ2-5; D possibly corresponds to TRBD2 (6 bases). This CDR3 contains 13 residues. The germline V and J ends were trimmed by 6 bases and 5 bases, with 13 bases remaining between them. Written as DNA, the CDR3 is TGTGCCAGCAGGGCCGGGAGTTCGGAGACCCAGTACTTC. It is translated as CASRAGSSETQYF.

V and J are TRBV11-3 and TRBJ2-3; the D is unclear. Germline V gene sequence: CDR1 SGHNT, CDR2 YENEEA. The CDR3 length is 16 residues. V was shortened by 5 bases and J by 0 bases, with 15 bases between the two germline ends. Here the CDR3 DNA reads TGTGCCAGCAGCAAAGATAGCCTGGGCAGCACAGATACGCAGTATTTT. This sequence encodes CASSKDSLGSTDTQYF.

This clonotype was detected a few times. V usage is TRBV7-2 and J usage is TRBJ1-5; TRBD1 matches 8 bases. The CDR3 runs to 15 residues. CDR1 SGHTA and CDR2 FQGNSA come from the germline V gene. J was trimmed by 6 bases and V by 5 bases; bases with no gene match: 9. The CDR3 nucleotides read TGTGCCAGCAGCACTCAGACAGGGGAGGGTCAGCCCCAGCATTTT. As protein: CASSTQTGEGQPQHF.

This clonotype came up many times. The chain carries TRBV2 and TRBJ1-5; D remains unclear. The CDR3 has 14 residues. V dropped 1 base and J dropped 7 bases, with 11 bases sitting between them. The V gene's germline CDR1 is SNHLY and CDR2 FYNNEI. CDR3 DNA: TGTGCCAGCAGTGAAGGGTCCTCCAGGCAGCCCCAGCATTTT. This codes for CASSEGSSRQPQHF.

This chain uses TRBV20-1 with TRBJ2-5; 9 bases map to TRBD2. Germline V gene data show CDR1 as DFQATT and CDR2 as SNEGSKA (reference sequence). CDR3 length equals 16 residues. With V trimmed by 6 bases and J by 5 bases, 16 bases remained unmatched. The CDR3 bases are TGCAGTGCACCCGACGGGTCTAGCGGGGCCTGGGAGACCCAGTACTTC. It encodes CSAPDGSSGAWETQYF.

The CDR3 DNA is TGTGCCAGTAGTAAACAGGACCTGTCCTCCTACGAGCAGTACTTC. It is translated as CASSKQDLSSYEQYF. The rearrangement links TRBV19 to TRBJ2-7; a possible D gene is TRBD1 (5 bases). Trimming pared 4 bases from V and 0 bases from J, leaving 13 bases between. Germline assignment: CDR1 LNHDA and CDR2 SQIVND (reference sequence). The CDR3 has 15 residues.